A selection of T cell receptor beta chains follows, all from one sample in a study of cytomegalovirus exposure and HLA in healthy donors. TCRdb's table, derived via immunoSEQ multiplex PCR, lists solely in-frame clones and lacks some. Among roughly 200,000 clones listed, less than 85% were seen once. Input material: PBMCs. The receptors come from a man aged 40-49 years in good health and CMV-seronegative. Each CDR3 is given with its conserved first and last residue. A D gene is named only where the DNA matches it firmly. Rows may omit the clone size; those that give it use once, few, many or a size class.

V gene: TRBV25-1
D gene: TRBD1
clone size: NA
J gene: TRBJ1-1
CDR3 protein: CASSDPGQGAPAEAFF
CDR3 DNA: TGTGCCAGCAGTGACCCCGGACAGGGGGCACCCGCTGAAGCTTTCTTT

V gene: TRBV10-3
D gene: TRBD2
clone size: NA
J gene: TRBJ2-1
CDR3 protein: CAIGLLAGELHNEQFF
CDR3 DNA: TGTGCCATCGGTCTTCTAGCGGGGGAACTACACAATGAGCAGTTCTTC

V gene: TRBV18
D gene: NA
clone size: few
J gene: TRBJ2-3
CDR3 protein: CASSPNGDDTQYF
CDR3 DNA: TGTGCCAGCTCACCGAACGGAGACGATACGCAGTATTTT

V gene: TRBV29-1
D gene: NA
clone size: NA
J gene: TRBJ2-1
CDR3 protein: CSVTYRVRNEQFF
CDR3 DNA: TGCAGCGTAACCTACAGGGTTCGCAATGAGCAGTTCTTC

V gene: TRBV9
D gene: TRBD1
clone size: NA
J gene: TRBJ1-5
CDR3 protein: CASSSGTDYQPQHF
CDR3 DNA: TGTGCCAGCAGCTCCGGGACAGACTATCAGCCCCAGCATTTT

V gene: TRBV7-3
D gene: NA
clone size: NA
J gene: TRBJ2-1
CDR3 protein: CASSLIAGEPYNEQFF
CDR3 DNA: TGTGCCAGCAGCTTAATAGCCGGGGAACCCTACAATGAGCAGTTCTTC

V gene: TRBV5-1
D gene: NA
clone size: once
J gene: TRBJ2-7
CDR3 protein: CASSLDRTETGEQYF
CDR3 DNA: TGCGCCAGCAGCTTGGATAGGACAGAGACGGGTGAGCAGTACTTC

V gene: TRBV7-9
D gene: TRBD1
clone size: NA
J gene: TRBJ2-7
CDR3 protein: CASTPSDRGYEQYF
CDR3 DNA: TGTGCCAGCACCCCCTCGGACAGGGGGTACGAGCAGTACTTC

V gene: TRBV18
D gene: NA
clone size: NA
J gene: TRBJ2-1
CDR3 protein: CASSRRGGELYYNEQFF
CDR3 DNA: TGTGCCAGCTCACGGAGGGGCGGGGAGCTGTACTACAATGAGCAGTTCTTC

V gene: TRBV7-2
D gene: TRBD1
clone size: NA
J gene: TRBJ2-6
CDR3 protein: CASSPYAKQGLSGANVLTF
CDR3 DNA: TGTGCCAGCAGCCCCTACGCCAAACAGGGGCTCTCTGGGGCCAACGTCCTGACTTTC

V gene: TRBV19
D gene: TRBD1
clone size: NA
J gene: TRBJ1-5
CDR3 protein: CARSQGQGGNQPQHF
CDR3 DNA: TGTGCCAGGAGTCAAGGACAGGGTGGCAATCAGCCCCAGCATTTT

V gene: TRBV9
D gene: NA
clone size: NA
J gene: TRBJ2-7
CDR3 protein: CASSVGTSNEQYF
CDR3 DNA: TGTGCCAGCAGCGTCGGGACATCTAACGAGCAGTACTTC

V gene: TRBV9
D gene: TRBD2
clone size: NA
J gene: TRBJ2-1
CDR3 protein: CASSGIPGTSFMNEQFF
CDR3 DNA: TGTGCCAGCAGCGGGATCCCCGGGACTAGCTTTATGAATGAGCAGTTCTTC

V gene: TRBV30
D gene: NA
clone size: NA
J gene: TRBJ1-2
CDR3 protein: CAWSHHGGLGYTF
CDR3 DNA: TGTGCCTGGAGCCATCATGGGGGGTTGGGCTACACCTTC

V gene: TRBV28
D gene: TRBD1
clone size: NA
J gene: TRBJ1-2
CDR3 protein: CASSPATGGGLSGYTF
CDR3 DNA: TGTGCCAGCAGTCCCGCTACAGGGGGCGGGTTGAGTGGCTACACCTTC

V gene: TRBV4-1
D gene: NA
clone size: NA
J gene: TRBJ1-2
CDR3 protein: CASSQETRTNYGYTF
CDR3 DNA: TGCGCCAGCAGCCAAGAAACAAGAACTAACTATGGCTACACCTTC

V gene: TRBV30
D gene: NA
clone size: NA
J gene: TRBJ2-7
CDR3 protein: CAGSDFSYEQYF
CDR3 DNA: TGTGCCGGTAGTGATTTCTCCTACGAGCAGTACTTC

V gene: TRBV4-3
D gene: NA
clone size: NA
J gene: TRBJ1-1
CDR3 protein: CASSQDWAPEAFF
CDR3 DNA: TGCGCCAGCAGCCAAGACTGGGCTCCTGAAGCTTTCTTT

V gene: TRBV6-6
D gene: NA
clone size: NA
J gene: TRBJ1-5
CDR3 protein: CASSYSKGRGQPQHF
CDR3 DNA: TGTGCCAGCAGTTACTCGAAAGGGAGGGGTCAGCCCCAGCATTTT

V gene: TRBV9
D gene: NA
clone size: NA
J gene: TRBJ2-7
CDR3 protein: CASSVDPGYYEQYF
CDR3 DNA: TGTGCCAGCAGCGTAGATCCGGGTTACTACGAGCAGTACTTC

V gene: TRBV7-2
D gene: NA
clone size: NA
J gene: TRBJ1-2
CDR3 protein: CASTEGTPFGYTF
CDR3 DNA: TGTGCCAGCACCGAAGGGACACCATTTGGCTACACCTTC

V gene: TRBV6-6
D gene: TRBD1
clone size: NA
J gene: TRBJ1-4
CDR3 protein: CASSPPGQNEKLFF
CDR3 DNA: TGTGCCAGCAGTCCCCCGGGACAGAATGAAAAACTGTTTTTT

V gene: TRBV6-4
D gene: TRBD1
clone size: NA
J gene: TRBJ1-6
CDR3 protein: CASSAGQGNSPLHF
CDR3 DNA: TGTGCCAGCAGTGCCGGACAGGGTAATTCACCCCTCCACTTT

V gene: TRBV19
D gene: TRBD1
clone size: NA
J gene: TRBJ2-1
CDR3 protein: CASSSLRGQGPSDEQFF
CDR3 DNA: TGTGCCAGTAGTAGCCTCCGGGGACAGGGTCCAAGCGATGAGCAGTTCTTC